This T cell receptor beta chain was captured in a study of cytomegalovirus exposure and HLA in healthy donors. On this clone itself: Its specificity is not known.

Overall study findings and caveats: V- and J-gene trimming of TCR beta was linked (in a later analysis) to a missense DCLRE1C variant. Information on immune exposure was restricted to one variable (CMV serostatus). Cytomegalovirus-associated status was assigned to more than 150 TCR beta chains.

Primers included in the PCR were 60 Vbeta and 13 Jbeta primers. Profiling relied on immunoSEQ multiplex PCR, and the TCRdb table lists in-frame clones only, not all of them. The sample lists some 130,000 clones, 75% to 85% seen once, with approximately 1.8% in the top ten. Germline V lookup: CDR1 SGHRS, CDR2 YFSETQ. The V and J ends lost 3 bases and 1 base respectively, with 11 bases between them. This CDR3 contains 15 residues. The TCR sequence derives from a female donor in good health and CMV-seropositive. V is TRBV5-1 and J is TRBJ2-1; a weak D match, TRBD2 (6 bases). Sequencing was carried out using PBMCs. CDR3 DNA: TGCGCCAGCAGCTGGGACTTATTATCCTACAATGAGCAGTTCTTC. It translates to CASSWDLLSYNEQFF.